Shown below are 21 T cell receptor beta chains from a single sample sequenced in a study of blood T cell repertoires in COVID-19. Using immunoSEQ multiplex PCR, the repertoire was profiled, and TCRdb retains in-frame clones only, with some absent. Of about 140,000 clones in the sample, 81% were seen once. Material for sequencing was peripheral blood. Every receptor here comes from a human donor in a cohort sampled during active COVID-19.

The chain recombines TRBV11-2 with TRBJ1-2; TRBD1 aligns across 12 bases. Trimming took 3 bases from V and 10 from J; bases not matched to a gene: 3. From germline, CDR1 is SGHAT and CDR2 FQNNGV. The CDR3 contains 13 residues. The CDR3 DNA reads TGTGCCAGCAGCTTCGGGACAGGGGGCGACTACACCTTC. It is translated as CASSFGTGGDYTF.

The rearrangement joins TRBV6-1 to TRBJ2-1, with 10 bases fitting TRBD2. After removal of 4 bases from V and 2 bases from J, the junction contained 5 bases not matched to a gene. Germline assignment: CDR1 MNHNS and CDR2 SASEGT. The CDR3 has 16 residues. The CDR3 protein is CASSGSGTSAYNEQFF. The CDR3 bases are TGTGCCAGCAGTGGCTCCGGGACTAGCGCCTACAATGAGCAGTTCTTC.

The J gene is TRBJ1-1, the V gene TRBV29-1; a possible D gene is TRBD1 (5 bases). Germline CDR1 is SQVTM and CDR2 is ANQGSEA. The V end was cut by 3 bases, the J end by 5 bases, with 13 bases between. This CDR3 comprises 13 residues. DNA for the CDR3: TGCAGCGTTGAGGGGGGGATGGGGACTGAAGCTTTCTTT. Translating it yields CSVEGGMGTEAFF.

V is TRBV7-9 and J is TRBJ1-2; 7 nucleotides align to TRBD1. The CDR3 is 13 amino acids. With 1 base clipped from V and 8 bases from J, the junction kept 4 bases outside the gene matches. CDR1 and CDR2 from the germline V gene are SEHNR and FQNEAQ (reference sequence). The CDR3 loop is CASSLEGARGYTF. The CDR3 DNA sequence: TGTGCCAGCAGCTTAGAGGGGGCACGGGGCTACACCTTC.

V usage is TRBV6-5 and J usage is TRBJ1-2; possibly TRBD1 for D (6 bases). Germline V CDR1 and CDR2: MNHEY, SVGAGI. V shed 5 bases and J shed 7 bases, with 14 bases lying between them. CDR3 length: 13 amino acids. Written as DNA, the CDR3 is TGTGCCAGCAGTAAACAGGGTGGTTCTGGCTACACCTTC. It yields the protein CASSKQGGSGYTF.

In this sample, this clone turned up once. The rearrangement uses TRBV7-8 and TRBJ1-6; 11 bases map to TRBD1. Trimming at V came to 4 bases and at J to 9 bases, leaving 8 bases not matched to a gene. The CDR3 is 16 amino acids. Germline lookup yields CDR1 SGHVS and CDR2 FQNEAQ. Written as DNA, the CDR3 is TGTGCCAGCAGCTGGAGCGGACAGGGGGCGACTTCACCCCTCCACTTT. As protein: CASSWSGQGATSPLHF. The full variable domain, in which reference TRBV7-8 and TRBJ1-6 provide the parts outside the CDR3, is GAGVSQSPRYKVAKRGQDVALRCDPISGHVSLFWYQQALGQGPEFLTYFQNEAQLDKSGLPSDRFFAERPEGSVSTLKIQRTQQEDSAVYLCASSWSGQGATSPLHFGNGTRLTVT.

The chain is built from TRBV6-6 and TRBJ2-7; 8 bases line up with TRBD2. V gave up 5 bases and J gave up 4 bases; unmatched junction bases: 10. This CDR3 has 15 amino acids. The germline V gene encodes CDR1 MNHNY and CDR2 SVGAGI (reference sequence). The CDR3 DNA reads TGTGCCAGCAGTCCCATAGCGGGGATACCTTACGAGCAGTACTTC. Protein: CASSPIAGIPYEQYF.

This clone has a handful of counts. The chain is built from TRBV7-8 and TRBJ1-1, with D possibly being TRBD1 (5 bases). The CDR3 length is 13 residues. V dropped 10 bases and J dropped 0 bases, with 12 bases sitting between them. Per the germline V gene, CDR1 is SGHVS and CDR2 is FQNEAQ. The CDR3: CAIAGNMNTEAFF. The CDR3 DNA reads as TGTGCCATCGCAGGGAATATGAACACTGAAGCTTTCTTT. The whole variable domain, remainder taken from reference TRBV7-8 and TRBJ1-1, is GAGVSQSPRYKVAKRGQDVALRCDPISGHVSLFWYQQALGQGPEFLTYFQNEAQLDKSGLPSDRFFAERPEGSVSTLKIQRTQQEDSAVYLCAIAGNMNTEAFFGQGTRLTVV.

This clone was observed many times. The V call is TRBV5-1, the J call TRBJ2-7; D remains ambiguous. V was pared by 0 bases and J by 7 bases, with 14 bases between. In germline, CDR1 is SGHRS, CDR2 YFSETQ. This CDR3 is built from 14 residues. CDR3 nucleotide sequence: TGCGCCAGCAGCTTGGTGGGCGAGATCTATGAGCAGTACTTC. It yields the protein CASSLVGEIYEQYF.

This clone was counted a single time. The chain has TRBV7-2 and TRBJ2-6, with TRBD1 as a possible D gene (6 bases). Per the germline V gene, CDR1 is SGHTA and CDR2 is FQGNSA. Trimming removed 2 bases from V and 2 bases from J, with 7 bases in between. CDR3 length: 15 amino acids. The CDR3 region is CASSLNRAGANVLTF. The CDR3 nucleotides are TGTGCCAGCAGCTTAAACAGGGCTGGGGCCAACGTCCTGACTTTC.

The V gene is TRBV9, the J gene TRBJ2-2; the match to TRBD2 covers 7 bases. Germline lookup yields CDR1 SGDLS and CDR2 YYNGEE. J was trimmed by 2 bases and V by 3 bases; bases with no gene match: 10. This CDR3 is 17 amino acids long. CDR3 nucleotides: TGTGCCAGCAGCGCATCTAGCGGAAGAGCAAACACCGGGGAGCTGTTTTTT. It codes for CASSASSGRANTGELFF. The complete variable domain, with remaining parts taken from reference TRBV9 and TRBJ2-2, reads DSGVTQTPKHLITATGQRVTLRCSPRSGDLSVYWYQQSLDQGLQFLIQYYNGEERAKGNILERFSAQQFPDLHSELNLSSLELGDSALYFCASSASSGRANTGELFFGEGSRLTVL.

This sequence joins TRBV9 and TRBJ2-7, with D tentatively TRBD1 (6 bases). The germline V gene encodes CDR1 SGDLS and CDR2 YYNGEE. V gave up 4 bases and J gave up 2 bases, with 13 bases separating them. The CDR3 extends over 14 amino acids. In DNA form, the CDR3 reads TGTGCCAGCAGCAACTCGGACAGTCCCTACGAGCAGTACTTC. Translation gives CASSNSDSPYEQYF.

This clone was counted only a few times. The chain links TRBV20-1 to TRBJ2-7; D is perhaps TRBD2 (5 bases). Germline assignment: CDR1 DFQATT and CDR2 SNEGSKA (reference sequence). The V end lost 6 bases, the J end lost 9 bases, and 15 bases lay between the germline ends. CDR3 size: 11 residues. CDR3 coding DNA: TGCAGTGCCCCCGACCCCGAGGGGCAGTACTTC. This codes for CSAPDPEGQYF.

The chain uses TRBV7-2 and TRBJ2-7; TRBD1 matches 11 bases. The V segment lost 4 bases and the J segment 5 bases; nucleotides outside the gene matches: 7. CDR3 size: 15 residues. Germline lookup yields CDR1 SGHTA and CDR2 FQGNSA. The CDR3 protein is CASSSRTGGRDEQYF. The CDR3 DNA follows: TGTGCCAGCAGCTCTCGGACAGGGGGCAGAGACGAGCAGTACTTC.

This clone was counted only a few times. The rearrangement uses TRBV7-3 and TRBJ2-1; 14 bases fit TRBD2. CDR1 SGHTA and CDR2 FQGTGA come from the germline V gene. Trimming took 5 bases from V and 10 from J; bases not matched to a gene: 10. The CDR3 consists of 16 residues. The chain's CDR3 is CASSNQGLAGVGEQFF. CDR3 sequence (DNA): TGTGCCAGCAGCAACCAGGGACTAGCGGGAGTAGGGGAGCAGTTCTTC.

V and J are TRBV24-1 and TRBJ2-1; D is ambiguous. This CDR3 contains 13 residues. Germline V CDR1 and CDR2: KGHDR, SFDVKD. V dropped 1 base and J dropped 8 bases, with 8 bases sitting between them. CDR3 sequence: CATSDLSSYEQFF. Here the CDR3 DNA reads TGTGCCACCAGTGATTTATCGTCGTATGAGCAGTTCTTC.

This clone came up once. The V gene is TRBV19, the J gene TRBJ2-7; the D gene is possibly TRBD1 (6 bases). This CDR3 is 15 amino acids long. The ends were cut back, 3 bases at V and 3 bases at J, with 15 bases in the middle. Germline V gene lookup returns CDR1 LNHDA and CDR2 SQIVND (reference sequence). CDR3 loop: CASSMGVGQIYEQYF. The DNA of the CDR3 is TGTGCCAGTAGTATGGGGGTCGGACAGATCTACGAGCAGTACTTC.

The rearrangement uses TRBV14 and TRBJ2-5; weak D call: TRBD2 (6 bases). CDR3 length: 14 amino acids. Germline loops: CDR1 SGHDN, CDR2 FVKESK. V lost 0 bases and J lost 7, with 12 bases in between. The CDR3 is CASSQDLAGGTQYF. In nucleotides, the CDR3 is TGTGCCAGCAGCCAAGATCTGGCCGGGGGGACCCAGTACTTC.

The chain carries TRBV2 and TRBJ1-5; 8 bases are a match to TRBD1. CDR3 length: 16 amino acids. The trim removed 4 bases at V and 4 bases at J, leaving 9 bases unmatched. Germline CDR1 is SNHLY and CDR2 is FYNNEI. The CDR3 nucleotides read TGTGCCAGCAGTGGACAGGGGCCGGGCCAAAATCAGCCCCAGCATTTT. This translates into CASSGQGPGQNQPQHF. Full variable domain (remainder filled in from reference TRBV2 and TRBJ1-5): EPEVTQTPSHQVTQMGQEVILRCVPISNHLYFYWYRQILGQKVEFLVSFYNNEISEKSEIFDDQFSVERPDGSNFTLKIRSTKLEDSAMYFCASSGQGPGQNQPQHFGDGTRLSIL.

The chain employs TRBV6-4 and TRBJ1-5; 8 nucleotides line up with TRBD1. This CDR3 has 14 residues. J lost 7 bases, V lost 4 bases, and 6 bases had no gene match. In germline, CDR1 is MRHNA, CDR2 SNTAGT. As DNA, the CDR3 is TGTGCCAGCAGTGCAGACAGGGGACCCCAGCCCCAGCATTTT. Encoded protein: CASSADRGPQPQHF.

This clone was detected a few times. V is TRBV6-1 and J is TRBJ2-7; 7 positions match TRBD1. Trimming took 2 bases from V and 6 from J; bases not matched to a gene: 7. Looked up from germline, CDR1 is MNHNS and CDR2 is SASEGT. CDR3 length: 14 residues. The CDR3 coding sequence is TGTGCCAGCAGTGAAAGCCCAAACAGGGGCGAGCAGTACTTC. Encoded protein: CASSESPNRGEQYF.